The 17 T cell receptor beta chains in this list originate from one sample, sequenced in a study of a mutant IDH1 vaccine in newly diagnosed glioma. The protocol was immunoSEQ multiplex PCR, while the TCRdb copy is restricted to in-frame clones and leaves out a portion. The sample gives about 13,000 clones, about 80% of which show up once; less than 4.5% is in the top ten. Indicated time point: week 47, end of study. Each vaccine dose was 300 ug of mutant IDH1 20-mer peptide, with topical imiquimod. These receptors' antigens are unknown. The sequencing used PBMCs, collected from a glioma patient whose treatment included an IDH1 peptide vaccine. The receptors come from a woman in her thirties or forties with glioma.

This sequence joins TRBV19 and TRBJ1-1; D not certain. CDR1 LNHDA and CDR2 SQIVND come from the germline V gene (reference sequence). Trimming left V 7 bases short and J 0 bases short, with 12 bases between. CDR3 size: 14 residues. In DNA form, the CDR3 reads TGTGCCAGTAATCCTGGATTGGTGAACACTGAAGCTTTCTTT. Encoded protein: CASNPGLVNTEAFF.

This clone was picked up one time. As DNA, the CDR3 is TGTGCCACCAGCAGAGATCGCTCAGGGAGGATAGGGAATTCACCCCTCCACTTT. Translating gives CATSRDRSGRIGNSPLHF. The chain links TRBV15 to TRBJ1-6, with D possibly matching TRBD1 (5 bases). Per germline, CDR1 LNHNV and CDR2 YYDKDF (reference sequence). This CDR3 has 18 amino acids. V gave up 0 bases and J gave up 7 bases, with 19 bases separating them.

The chain has TRBV29-1 and TRBJ2-5, with TRBD2 matching over 10 bases. CDR3 size: 14 residues. V shed 4 bases and J 2 bases; nucleotides not matched to a gene: 4. CDR1 is SQVTM and CDR2 is ANQGSEA in the germline V gene. The CDR3 protein is CSVVLAGGQETQYF. The CDR3 DNA reads TGCAGCGTTGTTTTAGCGGGGGGTCAAGAGACCCAGTACTTC.

The chain employs TRBV7-2 and TRBJ2-7, with D possibly being TRBD1 (6 bases). V was pared by 6 bases and J by 3 bases, with 12 bases between. Looked up from germline, CDR1 is SGHTA and CDR2 is FQGNSA. The CDR3 loop spans 13 amino acids. The CDR3 nucleotides read TGTGCCAGCAGATTACAGGGTTTCTACGAGCAGTACTTC. Residues: CASRLQGFYEQYF.

The chain carries TRBV9 and TRBJ2-2, with TRBD2 matching over 7 bases. This CDR3 is built from 18 residues. V lost 0 bases to trimming and J lost 4 bases; unmatched junction nucleotides: 12. From germline, CDR1 is SGDLS and CDR2 YYNGEE. This CDR3 is CASSVDPRLAAGTGELFF. DNA of the CDR3: TGTGCCAGCAGCGTAGACCCCAGACTAGCTGCGGGCACCGGGGAGCTGTTTTTT. Looking up the rest from reference TRBV9 and TRBJ2-2 gives the full variable domain: DSGVTQTPKHLITATGQRVTLRCSPRSGDLSVYWYQQSLDQGLQFLIQYYNGEERAKGNILERFSAQQFPDLHSELNLSSLELGDSALYFCASSVDPRLAAGTGELFFGEGSRLTVL.

This clone was detected a few times. This sequence joins TRBV28 and TRBJ1-4, with 7 nucleotides matching TRBD1. CDR1 is MDHEN, CDR2 SYDVKM, per germline. The junction had 14 bases not matched to a gene; V was cut back by 8 bases and J by 8 bases. The CDR3 covers 15 residues. Written as DNA, the CDR3 is TGTGCCAGCTTCTTGGGCTCACAGGGGAACGAAAAACTGTTTTTT. This gives the protein CASFLGSQGNEKLFF.

The rearrangement joins TRBV5-1 to TRBJ2-1; the match to TRBD1 covers 12 bases. CDR3 length: 15 residues. Germline assignment: CDR1 SGHRS and CDR2 YFSETQ. The J segment lost 8 bases and the V segment lost 0 bases, leaving 3 bases of the junction unmatched. This CDR3 reads CASSLDGTGGDEQFF. The CDR3 bases are TGCGCCAGCAGCTTGGATGGGACAGGGGGCGATGAGCAGTTCTTC.

This chain joins TRBV27 and TRBJ1-2; 8 bases map to TRBD1. Trimming removed 2 bases from V and 8 bases from J; junction bases left unmatched: 4. The germline V gene has CDR1 MNHEY and CDR2 SMNVEV (reference sequence). The CDR3 spans 13 residues. Here the CDR3 reads CASSLGQGGGYTF. The CDR3, as DNA: TGTGCCAGCAGTTTAGGACAGGGAGGCGGCTACACCTTC.

The chain joins TRBV19 to TRBJ1-2; tentative D call: TRBD1 (5 bases). Trimming removed 5 bases at V and 0 bases at J, with 19 bases between. CDR3 length: 17 amino acids. In germline, CDR1 is LNHDA, CDR2 SQIVND (reference sequence). The CDR3 loop is CASSSLGSGQPNYGYTF. The CDR3 DNA follows: TGTGCCAGTAGTTCCCTCGGGTCGGGGCAGCCTAACTATGGCTACACCTTC.

The chain employs TRBV4-2 and TRBJ1-5; D is uncertain. This CDR3 comprises 12 residues. V was cut by 4 bases and J by 7 bases, with 8 bases left in between. The germline V gene has CDR1 LGHNA and CDR2 YNFKEQ. The chain's CDR3 is CASSPIGQPQHF. In nucleotides, the CDR3 is TGTGCCAGCAGCCCCATAGGCCAGCCCCAGCATTTT.

The rearrangement joins TRBV2 to TRBJ1-2; D may be TRBD1 (6 bases). The germline V gene encodes CDR1 SNHLY and CDR2 FYNNEI. Trimming left V 8 bases short and J 3 bases short, with 19 bases between. There are 15 residues in the CDR3. CDR3 DNA: TGTGCCAGCGTAGAGGGGGGGAGGAAATACTATGGCTACACCTTC. Protein sequence: CASVEGGRKYYGYTF.

The chain's CDR3 is CASSLSQNTGELFF. In nucleotides, the CDR3 is TGTGCCAGCAGCTTATCCCAGAACACCGGGGAGCTGTTTTTT. The J gene is TRBJ2-2, the V gene TRBV7-9; D not certain. V was shortened by 2 bases and J by 1 base, with 5 bases between the two germline ends. Germline CDR1 SEHNR, CDR2 FQNEAQ (reference sequence). CDR3 length equals 14 residues. The whole variable domain, remainder taken from reference TRBV7-9 and TRBJ2-2, is DTGVSQNPRHKITKRGQNVTFRCDPISEHNRLYWYRQTLGQGPEFLTYFQNEAQLEKSRLLSDRFSAERPKGSFSTLEIQRTEQGDSAMYLCASSLSQNTGELFFGEGSRLTVL.

The genes are TRBV4-2 and TRBJ2-2, with 9 bases fitting TRBD2. This CDR3 contains 16 residues. Trimming at V came to 4 bases and at J to 4 bases, leaving 7 bases not matched to a gene. The germline gives CDR1 LGHNA, CDR2 YNFKEQ. The chain's CDR3 is CASSPGLALGTGELFF. The CDR3, as DNA: TGTGCCAGCAGCCCGGGACTAGCCCTTGGCACCGGGGAGCTGTTTTTT.

The rearrangement uses TRBV5-4 and TRBJ1-2; 9 bases match TRBD1. The germline gives CDR1 SGHNT, CDR2 YYREEE (reference sequence). This CDR3 spans 15 amino acids. With V trimmed by 4 bases and J by 6 bases, 10 bases remained unmatched. The CDR3, as DNA: TGTGCCAGCAGCAAAAAGTTACAGGGGGCAGATGGCTACACCTTC. It is translated as CASSKKLQGADGYTF.

This clone was detected only a few times. The chain employs TRBV19 and TRBJ1-3; D is ambiguous. Germline loops: CDR1 LNHDA, CDR2 SQIVND (reference sequence). The V and J ends lost 10 bases and 0 bases respectively, with 10 bases between them. The CDR3 covers 13 residues. CDR3 bases: TGTGCCACCCCGGCGGACTCTGGAAACACCATATATTTT. Amino acids: CATPADSGNTIYF. The complete variable domain, with remaining parts taken from reference TRBV19 and TRBJ1-3, reads DGGITQSPKYLFRKEGQNVTLSCEQNLNHDAMYWYRQDPGQGLRLIYYSQIVNDFQKGDIAEGYSVSREKKESFPLTVTSAQKNPTAFYLCATPADSGNTIYFGEGSWLTVV.

V gene TRBV28 combines with J gene TRBJ1-1, with 8 bases lining up with TRBD1. The CDR3 has 19 amino acids. V was pared by 7 bases and J by 6 bases, with 25 bases of the junction left unmatched. Germline assignment: CDR1 MDHEN and CDR2 SYDVKM. DNA of the CDR3: TGTGCCAGCACCCTCCTGGACAGGGAAGGAATCCACCAGAAAGCTGAAGCTTTCTTT. Translating it yields CASTLLDREGIHQKAEAFF. Variable domain in full (rest from reference TRBV28 and TRBJ1-1): DVKVTQSSRYLVKRTGEKVFLECVQDMDHENMFWYRQDPGLGLRLIYFSYDVKMKEKGDIPEGYSVSREKKERFSLILESASTNQTSMYLCASTLLDREGIHQKAEAFFGQGTRLTVV.

The count of this clone is one. This sequence joins TRBV9 and TRBJ1-2; 9 bases fit TRBD1. V was pared by 5 bases and J by 2 bases, with 16 bases of the junction left unmatched. The CDR3 length is 18 residues. Germline CDR1 SGDLS, CDR2 YYNGEE. DNA of the CDR3: TGTGCCAGCAGTGCTTCTAGGGGGGACAGGGATTCCAACTATGGCTACACCTTC. It is translated as CASSASRGDRDSNYGYTF.